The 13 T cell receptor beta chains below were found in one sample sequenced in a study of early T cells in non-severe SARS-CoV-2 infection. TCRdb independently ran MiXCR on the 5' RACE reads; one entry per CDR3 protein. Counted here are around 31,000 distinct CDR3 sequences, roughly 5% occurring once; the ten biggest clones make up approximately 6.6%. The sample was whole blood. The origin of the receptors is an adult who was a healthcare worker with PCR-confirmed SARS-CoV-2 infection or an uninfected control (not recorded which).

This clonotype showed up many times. The CDR3 loop reads CASSRDIHGYTF. The CDR3 nucleotides are TGTGCCAGCAGCCGGGACATTCATGGCTACACCTTC. J is TRBJ1-2 and V is TRBV7-9; weak D call: TRBD1 (6 bases). The germline CDR1 and CDR2 sequences are SEHNR and FQNEAQ (reference sequence). This CDR3 spans 12 amino acids. The germline V and J ends were trimmed by 5 bases and 6 bases, with 10 bases remaining between them.

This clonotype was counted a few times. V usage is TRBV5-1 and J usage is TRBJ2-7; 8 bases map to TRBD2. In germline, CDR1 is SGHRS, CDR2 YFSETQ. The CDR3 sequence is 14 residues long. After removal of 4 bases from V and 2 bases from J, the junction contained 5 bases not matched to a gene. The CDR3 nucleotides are TGCGCCAGCAGCCGGGAGGGCCAAACCTACGAGCAGTACTTC. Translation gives CASSREGQTYEQYF.

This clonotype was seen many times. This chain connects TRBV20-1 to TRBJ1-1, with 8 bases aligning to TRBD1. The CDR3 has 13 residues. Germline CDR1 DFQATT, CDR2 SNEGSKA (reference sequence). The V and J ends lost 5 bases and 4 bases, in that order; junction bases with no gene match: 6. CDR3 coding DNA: TGCAGTGCTGGACAGGGTCGGGGCACTGAAGCTTTCTTT. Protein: CSAGQGRGTEAFF.

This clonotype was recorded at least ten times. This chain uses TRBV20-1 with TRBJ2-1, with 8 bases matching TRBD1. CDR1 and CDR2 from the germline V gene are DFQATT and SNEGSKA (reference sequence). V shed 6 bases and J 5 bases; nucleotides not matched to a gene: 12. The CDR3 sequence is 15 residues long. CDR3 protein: CSAQKRTGLNNEQFF. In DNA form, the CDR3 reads TGCAGTGCCCAGAAGCGGACAGGGTTAAACAATGAGCAGTTCTTC.

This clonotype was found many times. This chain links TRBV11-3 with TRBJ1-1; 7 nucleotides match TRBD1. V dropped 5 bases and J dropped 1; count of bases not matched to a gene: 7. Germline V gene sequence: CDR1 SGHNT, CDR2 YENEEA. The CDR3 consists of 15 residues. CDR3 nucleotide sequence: TGTGCCAGCAGCAAACGGGGGGACAGGAACACTGAAGCTTTCTTT. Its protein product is CASSKRGDRNTEAFF.

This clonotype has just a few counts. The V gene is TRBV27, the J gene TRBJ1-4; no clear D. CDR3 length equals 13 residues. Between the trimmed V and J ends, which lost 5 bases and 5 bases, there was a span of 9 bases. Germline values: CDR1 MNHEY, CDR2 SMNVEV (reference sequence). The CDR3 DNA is TGTGCCAGCAGTGACACGGCCAATGAAAAACTGTTTTTT. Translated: CASSDTANEKLFF.

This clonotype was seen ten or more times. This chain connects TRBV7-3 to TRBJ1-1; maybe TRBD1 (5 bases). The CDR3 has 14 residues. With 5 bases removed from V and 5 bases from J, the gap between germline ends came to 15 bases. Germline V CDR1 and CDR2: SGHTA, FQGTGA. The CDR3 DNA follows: TGTGCCAGCAGCCCCTCGGGACCGACGACTGAAGCTTTCTTT. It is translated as CASSPSGPTTEAFF.

CDR3 in amino acids: CASRQGTPGPYEQYF. In DNA, the CDR3 is TGTGCCAGCAGACAGGGGACCCCGGGTCCGTACGAGCAGTACTTC. The rearrangement links TRBV7-9 to TRBJ2-7, with 7 bases lining up with TRBD1. J was trimmed by 4 bases and V by 6 bases; bases with no gene match: 12. The germline V gene has CDR1 SEHNR and CDR2 FQNEAQ (reference sequence). The CDR3 sequence is 15 residues long. Based on the CDR3 plus reference TRBV7-9 and TRBJ2-7, the full variable domain is DTGVSQNPRHKITKRGQNVTFRCDPISEHNRLYWYRQTLGQGPEFLTYFQNEAQLEKSRLLSDRFSAERPKGSFSTLEIQRTEQGDSAMYLCASRQGTPGPYEQYFGPGTRLTVT.

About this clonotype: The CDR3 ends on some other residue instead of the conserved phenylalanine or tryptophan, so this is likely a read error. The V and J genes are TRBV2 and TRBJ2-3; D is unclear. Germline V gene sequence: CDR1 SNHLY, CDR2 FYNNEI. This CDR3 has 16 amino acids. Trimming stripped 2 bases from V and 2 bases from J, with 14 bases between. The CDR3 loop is CASSELLGLPTDTQYS. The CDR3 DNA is TGTGCCAGCAGTGAACTCCTCGGGCTACCCACAGATACGCAGTATTCT.

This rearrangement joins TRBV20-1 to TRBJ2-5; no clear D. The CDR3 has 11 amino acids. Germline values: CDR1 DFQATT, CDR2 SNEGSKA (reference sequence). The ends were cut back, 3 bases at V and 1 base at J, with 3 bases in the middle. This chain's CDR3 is CSARAQETQYF. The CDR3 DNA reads TGCAGTGCTAGGGCCCAAGAGACCCAGTACTTC.

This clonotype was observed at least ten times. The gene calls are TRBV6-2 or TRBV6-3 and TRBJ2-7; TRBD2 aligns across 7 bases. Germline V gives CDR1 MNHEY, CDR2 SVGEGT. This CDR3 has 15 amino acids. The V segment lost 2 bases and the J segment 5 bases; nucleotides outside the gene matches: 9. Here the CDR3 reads CASSYDGEGLHEQYF. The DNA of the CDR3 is TGTGCCAGCAGTTACGATGGGGAGGGCCTCCACGAGCAGTACTTC.

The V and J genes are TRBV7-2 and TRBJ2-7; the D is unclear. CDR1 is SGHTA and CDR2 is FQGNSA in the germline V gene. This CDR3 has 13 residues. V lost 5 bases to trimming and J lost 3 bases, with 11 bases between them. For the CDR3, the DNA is TGTGCCAGCAGCCGAGAAAGGGTCTACGAGCAGTACTTC. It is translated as CASSRERVYEQYF.

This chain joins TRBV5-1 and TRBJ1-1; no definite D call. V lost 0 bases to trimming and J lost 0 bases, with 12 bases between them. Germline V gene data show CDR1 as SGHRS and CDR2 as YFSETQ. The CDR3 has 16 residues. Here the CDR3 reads CASSLDNANMNTEAFF. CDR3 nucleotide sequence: TGCGCCAGCAGCTTGGACAATGCTAATATGAACACTGAAGCTTTCTTT. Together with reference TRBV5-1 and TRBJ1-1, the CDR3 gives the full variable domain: KAGVTQTPRYLIKTRGQQVTLSCSPISGHRSVSWYQQTPGQGLQFLFEYFSETQRNKGNFPGRFSGRQFSNSRSEMNVSTLELGDSALYLCASSLDNANMNTEAFFGQGTRLTVV.